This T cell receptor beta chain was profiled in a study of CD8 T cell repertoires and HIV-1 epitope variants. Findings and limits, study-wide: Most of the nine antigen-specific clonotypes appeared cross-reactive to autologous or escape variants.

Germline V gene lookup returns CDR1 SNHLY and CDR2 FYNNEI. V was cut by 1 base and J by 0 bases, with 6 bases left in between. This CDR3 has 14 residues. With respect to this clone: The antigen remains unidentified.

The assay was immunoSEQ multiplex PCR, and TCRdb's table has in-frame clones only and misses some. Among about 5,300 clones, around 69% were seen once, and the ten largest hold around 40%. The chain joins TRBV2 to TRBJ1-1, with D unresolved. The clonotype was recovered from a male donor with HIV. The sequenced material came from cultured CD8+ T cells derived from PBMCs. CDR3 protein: CASSEDYLNTEAFF. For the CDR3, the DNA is TGTGCCAGCAGTGAAGATTACTTGAACACTGAAGCTTTCTTT.